These 14 T cell receptor beta chains were all obtained from the same sample, sequenced in a study of control samples from healthy donors and cancer patients. This table comes from immunoSEQ multiplex PCR, and its TCRdb copy is limited to in-frame clones, with some not included. The sample lists fewer than 200,000 clones, just over 85% occurring once. The material sequenced was blood. All receptors come from a woman in her twenties or thirties in good health.

This clone was counted a single time. The chain recombines TRBV6-1 with TRBJ2-4; 10 positions agree with TRBD2. CDR3 length equals 15 residues. Trimming at V came to 3 bases and at J to 5 bases, leaving 4 bases not matched to a gene. Per germline, CDR1 MNHNS and CDR2 SASEGT. The CDR3 here is CASSDKRGGENIQYF. The CDR3 coding sequence is TGTGCCAGCAGTGACAAGCGGGGGGGCGAAAACATTCAGTACTTC.

The chain employs TRBV7-6 and TRBJ2-7, with D perhaps TRBD2 (6 bases). Germline CDR1 is SGHVS and CDR2 is FNYEAQ. V dropped 1 base and J dropped 5 bases, with 21 bases sitting between them. This CDR3 is built from 17 residues. The CDR3 nucleotides are TGTGCCAGCAGCTTAGAAGGTTCGTACGGAGGGATGGACGAGCAGTACTTC. Encoded protein: CASSLEGSYGGMDEQYF.

In its sample, this clone was seen once. The chain links TRBV20-1 to TRBJ2-2; D is undetermined. Germline V CDR1 and CDR2: DFQATT, SNEGSKA (reference sequence). The CDR3 has 13 amino acids. Trimming pared 3 bases from V and 2 bases from J, leaving 7 bases between. The CDR3: CSASWQNTGELFF. The CDR3 DNA sequence: TGCAGTGCTAGTTGGCAAAACACCGGGGAGCTGTTTTTT.

This clone has a single count. The chain joins TRBV5-1 to TRBJ2-1, with TRBD2 matching over 8 bases. The CDR3 has 16 amino acids. CDR1 SGHRS and CDR2 YFSETQ come from the germline V gene. Germline trimming cut 0 bases from V and 6 bases from J; bases unmatched to any gene: 8. The chain's CDR3 is CASSLGFSGNANEQFF. In nucleotides, the CDR3 is TGCGCCAGCAGCTTGGGGTTTAGCGGGAATGCCAATGAGCAGTTCTTC.

The chain links TRBV7-9 to TRBJ2-7; D is ambiguous. Looked up from germline, CDR1 is SEHNR and CDR2 is FQNEAQ (reference sequence). The CDR3 extends over 13 amino acids. The germline V and J ends were trimmed by 5 bases and 3 bases, with 11 bases remaining between them. The CDR3 DNA sequence: TGTGCCAGCAGCCGAGAAGCTAGCTACGAGCAGTACTTC. As protein: CASSREASYEQYF.

To note about this clone: This may come from a read error, since a much larger clone is one base off. The chain recombines TRBV6-1 with TRBJ1-1; no clear D. The CDR3 totals 13 residues. The germline V and J ends were trimmed by 1 base and 0 bases, with 3 bases remaining between them. Germline V gene lookup returns CDR1 MNHNS and CDR2 SASEGT. The CDR3 DNA is TGTGCCAGCAGTGAAGGGATGAACACTGAAGCTTTCTTT. Translation: CASSEGMNTEAFF.

This clone was detected once. The gene calls are TRBV19 and TRBJ1-5, with D perhaps matching TRBD1 (6 bases). V shed 3 bases and J shed 11 bases, with 14 bases lying between them. The V gene's germline CDR1 is LNHDA and CDR2 SQIVND (reference sequence). The CDR3 sequence is 13 residues long. The CDR3 sequence is CASSIPGTKAQHF. The CDR3 DNA sequence: TGTGCCAGTAGTATCCCCGGGACAAAAGCCCAGCATTTT. Complete variable domain (other parts from reference TRBV19 and TRBJ1-5): DGGITQSPKYLFRKEGQNVTLSCEQNLNHDAMYWYRQDPGQGLRLIYYSQIVNDFQKGDIAEGYSVSREKKESFPLTVTSAQKNPTAFYLCASSIPGTKAQHFGDGTRLSIL.

V gene TRBV28 combines with J gene TRBJ1-2; D remains ambiguous. V was pared by 5 bases and J by 4 bases, with 5 bases between. Germline V lookup: CDR1 MDHEN, CDR2 SYDVKM. The CDR3 consists of 11 residues. CDR3 sequence: CASSSSYGYTF. CDR3 coding DNA: TGTGCCAGCAGTAGCTCCTATGGCTACACCTTC.

The chain is built from TRBV27 and TRBJ1-1; a possible D gene is TRBD1 (5 bases). The CDR3 is made up of 15 amino acids. Germline CDR1 and CDR2: MNHEY and SMNVEV (reference sequence). Trimming pared 2 bases from V and 4 bases from J, leaving 14 bases between. The CDR3: CASSLRGYGTTEAFF. Written as DNA, the CDR3 is TGTGCCAGCAGTTTAAGGGGCTACGGGACCACTGAAGCTTTCTTT.

This clone has more than one count but fewer than ten. The V gene is TRBV11-2, the J gene TRBJ2-7; tentatively, D is TRBD1 (5 bases). CDR3 length: 15 amino acids. Germline CDR1 is SGHAT and CDR2 is FQNNGV. Trimming removed 1 base at V and 1 base at J, with 11 bases between. The CDR3 DNA follows: TGTGCCAGCAGCTTAGGACAGAGCCCTTCCTACGAGCAGTACTTC. This sequence encodes CASSLGQSPSYEQYF. Based on the CDR3 plus reference TRBV11-2 and TRBJ2-7, the full variable domain is EAGVAQSPRYKIIEKRQSVAFWCNPISGHATLYWYQQILGQGPKLLIQFQNNGVVDDSQLPKDRFSAERLKGVDSTLKIQPAKLEDSAVYLCASSLGQSPSYEQYFGPGTRLTVT.

The chain links TRBV29-1 to TRBJ2-5; tentatively, D is TRBD1 (6 bases). Germline CDR1 and CDR2: SQVTM and ANQGSEA. V was shortened by 6 bases and J by 1 base, with 18 bases between the two germline ends. CDR3 length equals 15 residues. CDR3: CSVRGDRIAQETQYF. CDR3 DNA: TGCAGCGTGAGGGGAGACAGGATCGCCCAAGAGACCCAGTACTTC.

This chain connects TRBV25-1 to TRBJ1-2; 10 nucleotides match TRBD1. The germline CDR1 and CDR2 sequences are MGHDK and SYGVNS. The trim removed 4 bases at V and 4 bases at J, leaving 6 bases unmatched. This CDR3 contains 15 residues. The CDR3 region is CASSARDRGSYGYTF. In nucleotides, the CDR3 is TGTGCCAGCAGTGCTCGGGACAGGGGTAGCTATGGCTACACCTTC.

The chain combines TRBV7-9 with TRBJ2-3; TRBD2 might be the D (5 bases). The germline V gene has CDR1 SEHNR and CDR2 FQNEAQ (reference sequence). Trimming stripped 6 bases from V and 6 bases from J, with 16 bases between. This CDR3 has 14 residues. CDR3 in DNA: TGTGCCAGCAGTACCGGGCAGACTAAGGATACGCAGTATTTT. Its translation: CASSTGQTKDTQYF.

Only one count was recorded for this clone. Other DNA sequences in this sample translate to the same CDR3. V and J are TRBV6-5 and TRBJ2-5; the match to TRBD1 covers 7 bases. The germline V gene encodes CDR1 MNHEY and CDR2 SVGAGI. With 10 bases clipped from V and 5 bases from J, the junction kept 16 bases outside the gene matches. The CDR3 covers 15 residues. The CDR3 protein is CATTRSGGTQETQYF. In DNA, the CDR3 is TGTGCCACCACACGCTCAGGGGGAACCCAGGAGACCCAGTACTTC.